This note documents a single TCR beta chain sequence. Antigen: not known. CDR1 is MGHRA and CDR2 is YSYEKL in the germline V gene. This CDR3 is built from 16 residues. V lost 4 bases and J lost 5, with 20 bases in between. Measured with immunoSEQ multiplex PCR; TCRdb has only the in-frame clones, and not every one. This table has 20,000 to 25,000 clones, roughly 89% appearing once. The entry originates in a study of T cells in localized non-small cell lung cancer. Study conclusions and caveats: Adjacent uninvolved lung tissue had the highest T cell clonality, exceeding tumor. A median of about 50 clones ranked among the top 100 in tumor appeared in adjacent lung. Longer overall survival was seen with higher T cell density measured in blood.

The sequencing used peripheral blood, collected before any cancer treatment. The gene calls are TRBV4-1 and TRBJ2-5; TRBD1 or TRBD2 may be the D gene (5 bases each). This TCR was sampled from a male donor aged 60 or older with stage I lung adenocarcinoma. The CDR3 loop is CASSRQQGYGEETQYF. In DNA form, the CDR3 reads TGCGCCAGCAGCCGACAGCAGGGTTATGGGGAGGAGACCCAGTACTTC.